Each of the 2 T cell receptor beta chains below was sequenced from the same sample in a study of vaccination effects on CD4 cells after COVID-19. The table came from immunoSEQ multiplex PCR; TCRdb's copy has only in-frame clones and leaves some out. The table lists about 61,000 clones, more than 80% of them singletons, with under 3% in the top ten. The antigens these receptors bind are not known. ViraFEST assay sequencing came after antigen-specific CD4+ T cells were expanded with viral peptide pools. It was after more than 8 days of culture that CD4+ T cells were isolated. The sample in question was CD4+ T cells from PBMCs cultured with HCoV-229E spike peptides, obtained before COVID-19 vaccination. The receptor source for this set is a human donor who received a COVID-19 vaccine.

V is TRBV3-1 (or the pseudogene TRBV3-2) and J is TRBJ2-7; TRBD2 matches 8 bases. Trimming at V came to 2 bases and at J to 3 bases, leaving 6 bases not matched to a gene. CDR3 length: 15 amino acids. Germline CDR1 reads LGHDT; CDR2 reads YNNKEL (reference sequence). As DNA, the CDR3 is TGTGCCAGCAGCCAATCTCCAGCGGGGGTCTACGAGCAGTACGTC. As protein: CASSQSPAGVYEQYV.

The chain joins TRBV24-1 to TRBJ2-3, with 8 nucleotides matching TRBD1. The junction had 12 bases not matched to a gene; V was cut back by 5 bases and J by 6 bases. The CDR3 sequence is 16 residues long. The germline V gene encodes CDR1 KGHDR and CDR2 SFDVKD. The CDR3 nucleotides read TGTGCCACCAGTGGCAGACAGGGGCCGACCATGGATACGCAGTATTTT. Protein: CATSGRQGPTMDTQYF.